These 8 T cell receptor beta chains were all obtained from the same sample, sequenced in a study of CD8 T cells in Susac syndrome (dated by TCRdb to about 2019). The library was built by means of the immunoSEQ multiplex PCR assay. RNA was extracted with the RNeasy kit and roughly 0.45 to 1 ug was reverse transcribed using random hexamers. The public reads were reprocessed in TCRdb via fastp at Q25 and MiXCR, keeping in-frame beta chains. Under each unique CDR3 protein, matching rows form one entry showing the most common genes and DNA. This sample is represented by 100,000 to 150,000 distinct CDR3 sequences; just under 95% of them were singletons. The ten largest clones represent 0.21% of the sample. The specimen was CD8+ T cells from PBMCs. The source is a human donor with Susac syndrome.

The chain links TRBV9 to TRBJ1-2; D is uncertain. Per the germline V gene, CDR1 is SGDLS and CDR2 is YYNGEE. This CDR3 spans 13 amino acids. Trimming left V 3 bases short and J 6 bases short, with 12 bases between. This chain's CDR3 is CASSERSGDGYTF. CDR3 sequence (DNA): TGTGCCAGCAGCGAAAGGAGTGGCGATGGCTACACCTTC.

The chain joins TRBV7-9 to TRBJ1-1; D is unclear. The germline gives CDR1 SEHNR, CDR2 FQNEAQ (reference sequence). This CDR3 contains 14 residues. Trimming cost V 1 base and J 1 base, with 7 bases left between them. CDR3 nucleotide sequence: TGTGCCAGCAGCTTAGGAGGAGCGAACACTGAAGCTTTCTTT. Translation: CASSLGGANTEAFF.

The rearrangement joins TRBV12-3 or TRBV12-4 to TRBJ1-1; no reliable D call. The CDR3 is 14 residues long. V lost 5 bases, J lost 0 bases, and 10 bases lay in between. The CDR3 bases are TGTGCCAGCAGTCCCCGTCCTATGAACACTGAAGCTTTCTTT. Amino acid sequence: CASSPRPMNTEAFF.

The chain employs TRBV29-1 and TRBJ1-2; weak D call: TRBD1 (6 bases). The CDR3 consists of 13 residues. Trimming pared 8 bases from V and 5 bases from J, leaving 18 bases between. CDR1 SQVTM and CDR2 ANQGSEA come from the germline V gene. The CDR3 sequence is CSIVGGEGYGYTF. DNA for the CDR3: TGCAGCATAGTCGGGGGCGAGGGGTATGGCTACACCTTC.

The V call is TRBV30, the J call TRBJ2-1, with 10 positions matching TRBD2. Looked up from germline, CDR1 is GTSNPN and CDR2 is SVGIG (reference sequence). CDR3 length equals 16 residues. The V and J ends lost 4 bases and 0 bases, in that order; junction bases with no gene match: 6. Here the CDR3 reads CAWTSGTSDSYNEQFF. DNA for the CDR3: TGTGCCTGGACTTCCGGGACTAGCGACTCCTACAATGAGCAGTTCTTC.

This clonotype came up once. The chain carries TRBV5-1 and TRBJ1-1; D possibly corresponds to TRBD1 (5 bases). This CDR3 has 16 residues. V lost 2 bases and J lost 0, with 14 bases in between. Germline CDR1 SGHRS, CDR2 YFSETQ. The CDR3 here is CASSFWYDSMNTEAFF. The CDR3 DNA follows: TGCGCCAGCAGCTTCTGGTACGACAGTATGAACACTGAAGCTTTCTTT. The whole variable domain, remainder taken from reference TRBV5-1 and TRBJ1-1, is KAGVTQTPRYLIKTRGQQVTLSCSPISGHRSVSWYQQTPGQGLQFLFEYFSETQRNKGNFPGRFSGRQFSNSRSEMNVSTLELGDSALYLCASSFWYDSMNTEAFFGQGTRLTVV.

The chain couples TRBV21-1 to TRBJ2-4; the DNA was not used to check the table's D call, TRBD1. TRBV21-1 is an annotated pseudogene. The CDR3 is 15 amino acids. CDR3 region: CASSTRPGWGNIQYF. The CDR3 nucleotides read TGTGCCAGCAGCACTCGTCCAGGATGGGGGAACATTCAGTACTTC.

The chain employs TRBV30 and TRBJ1-1; D is possibly TRBD1 (5 bases). CDR3 size: 13 residues. CDR1 and CDR2 from the germline V gene are GTSNPN and SVGIG (reference sequence). Trimming pared 4 bases from V and 4 bases from J, leaving 13 bases between. This CDR3 reads CAWNVGGSTEAFF. CDR3 in DNA: TGTGCCTGGAACGTCGGGGGGAGCACTGAAGCTTTCTTT.